These 20 T cell receptor beta chains originate from one sample sequenced in a study of blood T cell repertoires in COVID-19. The repertoire was sequenced with immunoSEQ multiplex PCR; TCRdb's copy has only in-frame clones and lacks some. Counted here are some 220,000 clones, around 90% occurring once; the ten biggest clones make up around 2.7%. Specimen: PBMCs or T cells enriched from blood (not recorded which). These receptors all come from a woman aged 30 to 39 who had recovered from COVID-19.

V gene TRBV5-1 combines with J gene TRBJ1-1; D is perhaps TRBD1 (5 bases). The CDR3 is 16 residues long. Germline values: CDR1 SGHRS, CDR2 YFSETQ. V shed 0 bases and J shed 11 bases, with 23 bases lying between them. The CDR3 region has the DNA TGCGCCAGCAGCTTGGTCGGTTCGGGTGGGGCCGAAACGGCTTTCTTT. Its protein is CASSLVGSGGAETAFF.

This chain links TRBV13 with TRBJ1-3; D is ambiguous. V dropped 3 bases and J dropped 0 bases, with 12 bases sitting between them. The germline gives CDR1 PRHDT, CDR2 FYEKMQ (reference sequence). The CDR3 consists of 16 residues. The CDR3 here is CASSFGQVLSGNTIYF. CDR3 in DNA: TGTGCCAGCAGCTTTGGGCAGGTTCTCTCTGGAAACACCATATATTTT.

The rearrangement joins TRBV9 to TRBJ1-1, with D uncertain. V lost 3 bases and J 7 bases, leaving 10 bases between the germline ends. Per the germline V gene, CDR1 is SGDLS and CDR2 is YYNGEE. The CDR3 consists of 12 residues. CDR3 in amino acids: CASSDEQLEAFF. DNA for the CDR3: TGTGCCAGCAGCGACGAACAGCTTGAAGCTTTCTTT.

CDR3 region: CARAEGTGANTEAFF. As DNA, the CDR3 is TGCGCCAGAGCAGAGGGAACAGGGGCGAACACTGAAGCTTTCTTT. The chain combines TRBV10-1 with TRBJ1-1; 7 bases are a match to TRBD1. With V trimmed by 9 bases and J by 1 base, 11 bases remained unmatched. The CDR3 consists of 15 residues. Germline CDR1 is WNHNN and CDR2 is SYGVQD (reference sequence).

This sequence joins TRBV13 and TRBJ1-1; D gene ambiguous. The CDR3 runs 12 residues. Between the trimmed V and J ends, which lost 1 base and 8 bases, there was a span of 8 bases. CDR1 and CDR2 (germline): PRHDT, FYEKMQ (reference sequence). The CDR3 is CASSLDSPEAFF. CDR3 sequence (DNA): TGTGCCAGCAGCTTAGACAGCCCGGAAGCTTTCTTT.

V usage is TRBV19 and J usage is TRBJ1-4, with D possibly being TRBD1 (6 bases). Per the germline V gene, CDR1 is LNHDA and CDR2 is SQIVND (reference sequence). CDR3 size: 14 residues. V gave up 5 bases and J gave up 8 bases, with 15 bases separating them. CDR3 sequence reads: CASSETGGKEKLFF. Here the CDR3 DNA reads TGTGCCAGTAGTGAGACAGGAGGAAAAGAAAAACTGTTTTTT.

The chain couples TRBV10-3 to TRBJ2-7; TRBD1 matches at 9 bases. CDR1 and CDR2 (germline): ENHRY, SYGVKD. Trimming cost V 5 bases and J 6 bases; bases outside gene matches: 8. The length of the CDR3 is 14 residues. The chain's CDR3 is CAISPGTGIGEQYF. The CDR3, as DNA: TGTGCCATCAGTCCCGGGACAGGGATTGGCGAGCAGTACTTC.

The V and J genes are TRBV7-6 and TRBJ2-3, with 9 nucleotides matching TRBD2. The CDR3 sequence is 15 residues long. CDR1 is SGHVS, CDR2 FNYEAQ, per germline. V shed 3 bases, J shed 5 bases, and the junction held 6 bases outside the gene matches. CDR3 loop: CASSLGGGALDTQYF. The CDR3 bases are TGTGCCAGCAGCTTGGGCGGGGGGGCCCTAGATACGCAGTATTTT.

The chain joins TRBV4-2 to TRBJ2-1; tentatively, D is TRBD2 (6 bases). Germline V gene lookup returns CDR1 LGHNA and CDR2 YNFKEQ. V was shortened by 0 bases and J by 12 bases, with 21 bases between the two germline ends. The CDR3 consists of 16 residues. The CDR3 loop is CASSQDLGTSRRGQFF. CDR3 nucleotides: TGTGCCAGCAGCCAAGATTTGGGGACTTCGAGACGGGGGCAGTTCTTC.

V gene TRBV6-5 combines with J gene TRBJ2-4; D is possibly TRBD1 (6 bases). Trimming stripped 8 bases from V and 4 bases from J, with 12 bases between. This CDR3 region has 13 residues. Germline CDR1 reads MNHEY; CDR2 reads SVGAGI. CDR3 residues: CASGTLAKNIQYF. The CDR3 bases are TGTGCCAGCGGGACATTAGCAAAAAACATTCAGTACTTC.

V and J are TRBV7-2 and TRBJ1-2; D is perhaps TRBD1 (6 bases). V was shortened by 7 bases and J by 5 bases, with 23 bases between the two germline ends. Germline lookup yields CDR1 SGHTA and CDR2 FQGNSA. The CDR3 contains 16 residues. In DNA form, the CDR3 reads TGTGCCAGCACCCCAGATGGACAGATGAAGAGTTATGGCTACACCTTC. This encodes CASTPDGQMKSYGYTF.

The chain carries TRBV6-2 or TRBV6-3 and TRBJ1-5, with D possibly TRBD1 on 5 matching bases. The CDR3 runs 17 residues. From germline, CDR1 is MNHEY and CDR2 SVGEGT. V dropped 2 bases and J dropped 0 bases, with 14 bases sitting between them. This CDR3 reads CASSYGTDGYSNQPQHF. CDR3 DNA sequence: TGTGCCAGCAGTTACGGGACTGATGGTTATAGCAATCAGCCCCAGCATTTT.

CDR3 nucleotide sequence: TGTGCCAGCAGCCTCTTCGACAGGGACTACACTGAAGCTTTCTTT. Translation gives CASSLFDRDYTEAFF. The chain employs TRBV5-4 and TRBJ1-1; 7 bases line up with TRBD1. Germline CDR1 SGHNT, CDR2 YYREEE (reference sequence). The V and J ends lost 4 bases and 3 bases, in that order; junction bases with no gene match: 9. This CDR3 has 15 residues.

The genes are TRBV9 and TRBJ2-1; 11 nucleotides line up with TRBD2. The V and J ends lost 3 bases and 0 bases, in that order; junction bases with no gene match: 5. CDR3 size: 17 residues. Germline V CDR1 and CDR2: SGDLS, YYNGEE. This CDR3 is CASSDGTSGISYNEQFF. CDR3 DNA: TGTGCCAGCAGCGATGGGACTAGCGGAATCTCCTACAATGAGCAGTTCTTC.

The gene calls are TRBV9 and TRBJ1-2; TRBD1 matches at 7 bases. In germline, CDR1 is SGDLS, CDR2 YYNGEE. V was clipped by 0 bases and J by 7 bases; unmatched bases: 9. The CDR3 is made up of 15 amino acids. CDR3: CASSVEPQGFSGYTF. The CDR3 bases are TGTGCCAGCAGCGTAGAGCCACAGGGGTTCAGTGGCTACACCTTC. Complete variable domain (other parts from reference TRBV9 and TRBJ1-2): DSGVTQTPKHLITATGQRVTLRCSPRSGDLSVYWYQQSLDQGLQFLIQYYNGEERAKGNILERFSAQQFPDLHSELNLSSLELGDSALYFCASSVEPQGFSGYTFGSGTRLTVV.

V and J are TRBV5-1 and TRBJ2-5, with D maybe TRBD1 (6 bases). V was clipped by 4 bases and J by 7 bases, with 11 bases between them. The CDR3 spans 12 residues. Germline CDR1 SGHRS, CDR2 YFSETQ. CDR3 bases: TGCGCCAGCAGCATACAGGGCCCGACCCAGTACTTC. It codes for CASSIQGPTQYF.

The gene calls are TRBV14 and TRBJ1-2, with 7 bases fitting TRBD1. Unmatched junction bases numbered 7, after V lost 0 bases and J lost 6 bases. Germline CDR1 and CDR2: SGHDN and FVKESK. The CDR3 is 15 residues long. The CDR3 nucleotides are TGTGCCAGCAGCCAAGAATCCAGGGGGTACCATGGCTACACCTTC. The encoded protein is CASSQESRGYHGYTF.

This clone was counted once. The chain carries TRBV19 and TRBJ2-4, with TRBD1 matching 9 bases. Unmatched junction bases numbered 12, after V lost 3 bases and J lost 9 bases. The germline CDR1 and CDR2 sequences are LNHDA and SQIVND (reference sequence). The CDR3 has 16 residues. CDR3 DNA sequence: TGTGCCAGTAGTATGCTCGGGACAGGGCAGAGGGGCATTCAGTACTTC. The encoded protein is CASSMLGTGQRGIQYF.

The CDR3 DNA is TGTGCCAGTAGTATTTGGGTTCGACAGGATAACTATGGCTACACCTTC. This translates into CASSIWVRQDNYGYTF. The rearrangement joins TRBV19 to TRBJ1-2; D is possibly TRBD1 (6 bases). Trimming pared 3 bases from V and 1 base from J, leaving 15 bases between. Germline V CDR1 and CDR2: LNHDA, SQIVND (reference sequence). The CDR3 runs to 16 residues.

V and J are TRBV11-2 and TRBJ2-1, with TRBD1 matching 9 bases. This CDR3 contains 13 residues. V gave up 5 bases and J gave up 9 bases; unmatched junction bases: 5. Germline-derived CDR1 and CDR2 are SGHAT and FQNNGV. The CDR3 DNA is TGTGCCAGCAGCGGACAGGGGAGGGGTGAGCAGTTCTTC. It codes for CASSGQGRGEQFF.